The clone carrying this TCR beta chain came up a few times. Via MiXCR, TCRdb re-called the 5' RACE reads, giving one row per CDR3 protein. Altogether about 470,000 distinct CDR3 sequences are present, approximately 18% being singletons, with the ten largest covering around an eighth. There are 16 residues in the CDR3. V lost 4 bases and J lost 4; bases outside the gene matches: 9. CDR1 and CDR2 (germline): SGHAT, FQNNGV. The record originates from a study of T-cell memory formation after mild COVID-19. The sample taken for sequencing was PBMCs or a T cell subset sorted from them (not recorded which). This rearrangement joins TRBV11-2 to TRBJ2-1, with 8 bases matching TRBD2. The receptor comes from an adult woman who had mild COVID-19 (a few samples of this study predate the infection). Cell type and time point are not known. Here the CDR3 DNA reads TGTGCCAGCAGCTCCCTCGAGCGGGGGCCGTACAATGAGCAGTTCTTC. This codes for CASSSLERGPYNEQFF. Full variable domain (missing parts from reference TRBV11-2 and TRBJ2-1): EAGVAQSPRYKIIEKRQSVAFWCNPISGHATLYWYQQILGQGPKLLIQFQNNGVVDDSQLPKDRFSAERLKGVDSTLKIQPAKLEDSAVYLCASSSLERGPYNEQFFGPGTRLTVL.